This TCR beta chain was captured in a study of cytomegalovirus exposure and HLA in healthy donors. Overall study findings and caveats: Across all donors, roughly uniform sequencing depth was an assumption of the presence/absence analyses. Clonal expansion, a later analysis showed, was greater in HLA-associated TCR beta chains than in equally common others. When analyzed later, a missense DCLRE1C variant was found to be linked to TCR beta V- and J-gene trimming.

A multiplex PCR was run with 60 Vbeta primers and 13 Jbeta primers. The method was immunoSEQ multiplex PCR; TCRdb's version includes in-frame clones alone and lacks a portion of them. Across over 45,000 clones, the top ten clones capture over 2% of the sample. As regards this clone: Its antigen is as yet unknown.

Each donor was healthy, and each was a bone marrow donor. Sequenced input: PBMCs. The TCR comes from a woman aged 18-29 years in good health and CMV-seronegative.

The CDR3 is CSADDRNSGNTIYF. DNA for the CDR3: TGCAGCGCCGATGACAGGAACTCTGGAAACACCATATATTTT. The V call is TRBV29-1, the J call TRBJ1-3, with D possibly matching TRBD1 (6 bases). Germline CDR1 and CDR2: SQVTM and ANQGSEA. The CDR3 contains 14 residues. V lost 7 bases, J lost 0 bases, and 13 bases lay in between.